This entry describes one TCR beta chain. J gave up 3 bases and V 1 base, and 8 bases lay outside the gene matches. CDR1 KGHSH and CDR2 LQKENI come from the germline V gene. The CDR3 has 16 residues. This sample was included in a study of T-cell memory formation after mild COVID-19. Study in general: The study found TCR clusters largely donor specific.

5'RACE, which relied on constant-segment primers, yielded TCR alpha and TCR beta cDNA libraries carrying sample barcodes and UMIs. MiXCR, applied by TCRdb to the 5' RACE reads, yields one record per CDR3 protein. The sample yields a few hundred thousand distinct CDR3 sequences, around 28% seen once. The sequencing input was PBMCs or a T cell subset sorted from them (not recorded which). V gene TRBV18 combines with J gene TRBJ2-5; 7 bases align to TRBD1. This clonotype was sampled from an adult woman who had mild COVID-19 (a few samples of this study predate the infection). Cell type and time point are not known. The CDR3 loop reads CASSPRTGQPKETQYF. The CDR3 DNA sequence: TGTGCCAGCTCACCACGGACAGGACAGCCCAAAGAGACCCAGTACTTC.